Below, 24 T cell receptor beta chains from the same sample are listed, as sequenced in a study of regulatory T cells in long-lasting Graves disease. Both iRepertoire HTBI primers and Arm-PCR of CDR3 regions were used to build the TCR beta libraries. One entry per CDR3 protein results from TCRdb running MiXCR on the multiplex PCR reads. The sample includes roughly 610,000 distinct CDR3 sequences, 15% to 20% of them seen just once. Time point of the sample: newly diagnosed GD, antithyroid drugs for less than 3 months. Extracted RNA from PBMCs served as the source of the TCR library. The data also belong to a second study, concerning T cells in Graves' hyperthyroidism and ophthalmopathy.

Sequences were derived from peripheral blood mononuclear cells (PBMCs), sampled at new diagnosis, from a patient treated with antithyroid drugs. The receptor source for this set is a man aged 18 to 29 with Graves disease.

This sequence joins TRBV2 and TRBJ1-4; 7 bases fit TRBD1. With V trimmed by 7 bases and J by 0 bases, 8 bases remained unmatched. CDR1 and CDR2 (germline): SNHLY, FYNNEI. The CDR3 is made up of 16 amino acids. CDR3 sequence (DNA): TGTGCCAGCAAGCCGGGACAGTTTCCAACTAATGAAAAACTGTTTTTT. Translated: CASKPGQFPTNEKLFF.

CDR3 DNA sequence: TGTGCCACCAGCAGGTCGCGGGAGCGCAATGAGCAGTTCTTC. Its translation is CATSRSRERNEQFF. The V gene is TRBV15, the J gene TRBJ2-1; the match to TRBD2 covers 7 bases. The germline V gene encodes CDR1 LNHNV and CDR2 YYDKDF (reference sequence). The CDR3 loop spans 14 amino acids. J gave up 6 bases and V 3 bases, and 5 bases lay outside the gene matches.

A note on this clonotype: One junction end does not reproduce the germline sequence, and a read error may be involved. The chain joins TRBV27 to TRBJ2-1, with D perhaps TRBD2 (5 bases). Germline values: CDR1 MNHEY, CDR2 SMNVEV (reference sequence). The length of the CDR3 is 15 residues. The CDR3 region is CASSLSRADRGEQFF. DNA of the CDR3: TGTGCCAGCAGTTTATCGAGGGCCGATCGAGGCGAGCAATTCTTC.

The V and J genes are TRBV9 and TRBJ2-1; either TRBD1 or TRBD2 may supply D (5 bases each). The CDR3 has 16 amino acids. The germline gives CDR1 SGDLS, CDR2 YYNGEE. V was cut by 0 bases and J by 0 bases, with 10 bases left in between. CDR3 residues: CASSVAGQGSYNEQFF. CDR3 coding DNA: TGTGCCAGCAGCGTAGCGGGGCAAGGCTCCTACAATGAGCAGTTCTTC.

This clonotype was counted at least ten times. J is TRBJ2-7 and V is TRBV7-9; D may be TRBD2 (6 bases). Looked up from germline, CDR1 is SEHNR and CDR2 is FQNEAQ (reference sequence). The CDR3 sequence is 14 residues long. The germline V and J ends were trimmed by 4 bases and 0 bases, with 10 bases remaining between them. CDR3 loop: CASSSAGNSYEQYF. The CDR3 DNA is TGTGCCAGCAGCTCCGCGGGGAACTCCTACGAGCAGTACTTC.

The rearrangement links TRBV27 to TRBJ2-1; tentatively, D is TRBD2 (6 bases). V was clipped by 2 bases and J by 2 bases, with 19 bases between them. Germline V lookup: CDR1 MNHEY, CDR2 SMNVEV (reference sequence). The CDR3 has 18 amino acids. The DNA for the CDR3 is TGTGCCAGCAGTTTAGGGGAGGAGTTCTTATTCCCCTACAATGAGCAGTTCTTC. Translated, it gives CASSLGEEFLFPYNEQFF.

This clonotype has a handful of counts. This may be a read error: a much more frequent sequence differs by one nucleotide. The chain carries TRBV27 and TRBJ2-2; D is undetermined. The CDR3 sequence is 15 residues long. V gave up 5 bases and J gave up 0 bases, with 10 bases separating them. CDR1 is MNHEY and CDR2 is SMNVEV in the germline V gene (reference sequence). The DNA of the CDR3 is TGTGCCAGCAGTAGGCAGGCCGCGAACACCGGGGAGCTGTTTTTT. It yields the protein CASSRQAANTGELFF.

In this sample, this clonotype turned up many times. The chain uses TRBV28 and TRBJ1-1; the D gene is possibly TRBD1 (5 bases). Trimming shortened V by 5 bases and J by 1 base, and 8 bases separated the two germline ends. CDR3 length: 13 amino acids. The germline CDR1 and CDR2 sequences are MDHEN and SYDVKM. As DNA, the CDR3 is TGTGCCAGCAGTATAGGACAGAACACTGAAGCTTTCTTT. Its translation is CASSIGQNTEAFF.

This clonotype was observed at least ten times. V usage is TRBV5-1 and J usage is TRBJ1-1; perhaps TRBD1 as D (5 bases). In germline, CDR1 is SGHRS, CDR2 YFSETQ. V lost 4 bases to trimming and J lost 4 bases, with 23 bases between them. The length of the CDR3 is 17 residues. DNA for the CDR3: TGCGCCAGCAGCCGCACCGCTTTGACAGCCTCCGCCACTGAAGCTTTCTTT. This translates into CASSRTALTASATEAFF.

This clonotype was observed a few times. The chain has TRBV7-2 and TRBJ2-7; 7 bases fit TRBD1. The V gene end was trimmed by 5 bases and the J gene end by 2 bases; junction bases not matched to a gene: 6. The CDR3 is 14 amino acids. Per germline, CDR1 SGHTA and CDR2 FQGNSA. CDR3 sequence (DNA): TGTGCCAGCAGCCGGGGACAGATGCCCTACGAGCAGTACTTC. Amino acid sequence: CASSRGQMPYEQYF.

This clonotype has ten or more counts. The chain carries TRBV6-1 and TRBJ2-3, with D tentatively TRBD1 (7 bases). The CDR3 covers 18 residues. CDR1 and CDR2 from the germline V gene are MNHNS and SASEGT. Between the trimmed V and J ends, which lost 4 bases and 4 bases, there was a span of 24 bases. The DNA for the CDR3 is TGTGCCAGCAGTGCGGGGGCCCCGGCAGGGGGGTATTCAGATACGCAGTATTTT. Amino acids: CASSAGAPAGGYSDTQYF.

This clonotype showed up many times. The rearrangement uses TRBV7-2 and TRBJ2-3; tentatively, D is TRBD1 (7 bases). CDR1 is SGHTA, CDR2 FQGNSA, per germline. This CDR3 is 13 amino acids long. V was pared by 7 bases and J by 6 bases, with 14 bases between. For the CDR3, the DNA is TGTGCCAGCATCAACTCAGGGGGGGATACGCAGTATTTT. The encoded protein is CASINSGGDTQYF.

At least ten counts were recorded for this clonotype. The genes are TRBV20-1 and TRBJ2-7; tentative D call: TRBD2 (5 bases). The germline V gene has CDR1 DFQATT and CDR2 SNEGSKA (reference sequence). The CDR3 loop spans 16 amino acids. The ends were cut back, 5 bases at V and 5 bases at J, with 25 bases in the middle. CDR3 region: CSARGLVEGVMHEQYF. CDR3 nucleotides: TGCAGTGCTCGTGGATTGGTCGAGGGAGTAATGCACGAGCAGTACTTC.

V is TRBV30 and J is TRBJ2-3, with D possibly TRBD1 on 5 matching bases. Germline V gene sequence: CDR1 GTSNPN, CDR2 SVGIG (reference sequence). The V gene lost 0 bases and the J gene lost 0 bases, with 10 bases spanning the gap. CDR3 length equals 15 residues. Here the CDR3 reads CAWSVGAASTDTQYF. The DNA for the CDR3 is TGTGCCTGGAGTGTAGGGGCTGCTAGCACAGATACGCAGTATTTT. Looking up the rest from reference TRBV30 and TRBJ2-3 gives the full variable domain: SQTIHQWPATLVQPVGSPLSLECTVEGTSNPNLYWYRQAAGRGLQLLFYSVGIGQISSEVPQNLSASRPQDRQFILSSKKLLLSDSGFYLCAWSVGAASTDTQYFGPGTRLTVL.

This clonotype was seen a handful of times. The chain has TRBV24-1 and TRBJ2-1, with 13 bases fitting TRBD2. V dropped 10 bases and J dropped 9; count of bases not matched to a gene: 5. This CDR3 is 13 amino acids long. Germline V gives CDR1 KGHDR, CDR2 SFDVKD. Here the CDR3 reads CATRLAGGTEQFF. The DNA of the CDR3 is TGTGCCACTAGACTAGCGGGAGGAACTGAGCAGTTCTTC.

This clonotype was observed many times. This rearrangement joins TRBV13 to TRBJ2-7; D could derive from TRBD1 or TRBD2 (6 bases each). The CDR3 has 15 residues. V lost 3 bases, J lost 5 bases, and 17 bases lay in between. Germline assignment: CDR1 PRHDT and CDR2 FYEKMQ (reference sequence). Here the CDR3 reads CASSLWALGGHEQYF. CDR3 nucleotide sequence: TGTGCCAGCAGCTTGTGGGCTTTGGGGGGCCACGAGCAGTACTTC.

This clonotype occurred a few times. A much larger clone differs from this one at a single base, so this may be a read error. The rearrangement joins TRBV12-5 to TRBJ2-5, with 8 bases identical to TRBD1. The CDR3 runs to 14 residues. Germline V gives CDR1 LGHNT, CDR2 FRNRAP. CDR3 bases: TGTGCCAGCGGCCTCAGGGGGCACCAAGAGACCCAGTACTTC. This gives the protein CASGLRGHQETQYF.

Many counts were recorded for this clonotype. The gene calls are TRBV28 and TRBJ1-1; D remains unclear. The germline V and J ends were trimmed by 5 bases and 2 bases, with 6 bases remaining between them. CDR3 length: 12 residues. Germline CDR1 MDHEN, CDR2 SYDVKM. The CDR3 bases are TGTGCCAGCAGTATAAGAAACACTGAAGCTTTCTTT. Translated: CASSIRNTEAFF.

About this clonotype itself: With a much larger clone just one base away, this may be a read error. The chain combines TRBV6-1 with TRBJ1-3; tentative D call: TRBD1 (5 bases). CDR3 length equals 14 residues. Germline CDR1 MNHNS, CDR2 SASEGT. The CDR3 here is CASRQDISGTTIYF. DNA for the CDR3: TGTGCCAGCAGACAGGACATCTCTGGAACCACCATATATTTT.

Many counts were recorded for this clonotype. This rearrangement joins TRBV18 to TRBJ2-2; D unresolved. V lost 2 bases and J lost 4, with 8 bases in between. Germline loops: CDR1 KGHSH, CDR2 LQKENI. The CDR3 length is 14 residues. The CDR3 reads CASSPAMITGELFF. As DNA, the CDR3 is TGTGCCAGCTCACCAGCGATGATCACCGGGGAGCTGTTTTTT.

This clonotype has a count of ten or more. The chain carries TRBV12-3 or TRBV12-4 and TRBJ2-3; 7 nucleotides agree with TRBD2. The CDR3 has 20 residues. The J segment lost 0 bases and the V segment lost 1 base, leaving 16 bases of the junction unmatched. CDR3 bases: TGTGCCAGCAGTTTAGTCCTCGAAGGCGGGAGTAAGATAAGCACAGATACGCAGTATTTT. Translation gives CASSLVLEGGSKISTDTQYF.

This clonotype was seen only once. A junction boundary mismatches the germline segment, possibly from a read error. The chain couples TRBV5-1 to TRBJ2-1; TRBD2 matches at 10 bases. The germline gives CDR1 SGHRS, CDR2 YFSETQ. The CDR3 runs 20 residues. The CDR3, as DNA: TGTGCCAGCAGCTCCATTGACCACCAGCGGGAGGGAATGTCGTACAATGAGCAGTTCTTC. This sequence encodes CASSSIDHQREGMSYNEQFF.

This clonotype was seen more than once but under ten times. V and J are TRBV6-1 and TRBJ1-1, with a possible D match to TRBD1 (5 bases). Germline CDR1 is MNHNS and CDR2 is SASEGT. Deletions cut 6 bases from V and 2 bases from J, with 13 bases between. CDR3 size: 14 residues. This CDR3 is CASSRTQANTEAFF. DNA for the CDR3: TGTGCCAGCAGCCGGACACAGGCAAACACTGAAGCTTTCTTT.

The chain is built from TRBV20-1 and TRBJ2-3; D gene unclear. Trimming pared 1 base from V and 0 bases from J, leaving 14 bases between. CDR3 length: 16 amino acids. Germline assignment: CDR1 DFQATT and CDR2 SNEGSKA (reference sequence). The CDR3 DNA sequence: TGCAGTGCTAGAGGGATCCCCTCCTATAGCACAGATACGCAGTATTTT. Protein product: CSARGIPSYSTDTQYF.